These T cell receptor beta chains were read from a single sample in a study of CD8 T cells in Susac syndrome. TCRdb called the immunoSEQ multiplex PCR reads again in MiXCR, with one record for every CDR3 protein. The sample records some 200,000 distinct CDR3 sequences, 95% being singletons. The material sequenced was CD4+ T cells from PBMCs. Receptors were obtained from a human donor with multiple sclerosis. The conserved cysteine and the conserved F or W are not part of the CDR3 here. The order of the fields is V gene, J gene, CDR3 protein.

TRBV20-1	TRBJ1-1	SAENRARGTEAF
TRBV20-1	TRBJ2-6	SASSDNSGANVLT
TRBV7-9	TRBJ2-7	ASSLGRDRFSYEQY
TRBV4-1	TRBJ2-4	ASSQDPLMSGMGGKNIQY
TRBV30	TRBJ2-7	AWSRLAGSSEQY
TRBV29-1	TRBJ1-2	SVRGTPWGGYT
TRBV29-1	TRBJ2-7	SVGAVYEQY
TRBV29-1	TRBJ1-1	SVFRRNTEAF
TRBV20-1	TRBJ2-3	SAVGTGITDTQY
TRBV28	TRBJ2-7	ASSFAHTGSSYEQY
TRBV12-3/TRBV12-4	TRBJ1-5	ASSFGGDQPQH
TRBV27	TRBJ2-1	ASRPFPGYNNEQF
TRBV29-1	TRBJ2-2	SVKEYTGELF
TRBV20-1	TRBJ2-1	SASGLADYNEQF
TRBV20-1	TRBJ2-1	SAPAPGRLSYNEQF
TRBV29-1	TRBJ1-1	SVGAYWTEAF
TRBV14	TRBJ2-7	ASSQGGRDYN
TRBV7-8	TRBJ1-2	ASSLERSNYGYT
TRBV15	TRBJ1-6	ATSRDYLQDRGYSPLH
TRBV28	TRBJ1-2	ASSLWGQERHGYT
TRBV29-1	TRBJ2-1	SVEVTSGKYNEQF
TRBV20-1	TRBJ2-7	SARDISSYEQY
TRBV6-6	TRBJ1-4	ASSYGGFNEKLF
TRBV12-3/TRBV12-4	TRBJ1-6	ASSFGTGRLGGSPLH
TRBV12-3/TRBV12-4	TRBJ2-5	ASSTTGSVETQY
TRBV6-5	TRBJ2-3	ASSYMAASGYTDTQY
TRBV9	TRBJ2-4	ASSPGQGEAKNIQY
TRBV20-1	TRBJ2-7	SAPDEGREQY
TRBV4-1	TRBJ2-1	ASSQGGSGRFNEQF
TRBV7-9	TRBJ1-1	ASSANGGASLEAF
TRBV5-1	TRBJ2-7	ASSFWGYEQY
TRBV5-1	TRBJ2-1	ASRVSGTSRRNEQF
TRBV2	TRBJ2-7	ASAGERGYEQY
TRBV14	TRBJ2-7	ASSQGRRYEQY
TRBV27	TRBJ2-7	ASSRTGLAYEQY
TRBV9	TRBJ1-4	ASSVGPGSEKLF
TRBV29-1	TRBJ2-7	SVDVGGLFYEQY
TRBV30	TRBJ2-6	AHNLGGANVLT
TRBV29-1	TRBJ1-2	SVGDRGDGYT
TRBV4-1	TRBJ2-3	ASTMRQAHTDTQY